These 9 T cell receptor beta chains were sequenced from one sample in a study of blood T cell repertoires in COVID-19. Produced via immunoSEQ multiplex PCR; TCRdb's table is partial and in-frame only. The sample contains hundreds of thousands of clones, around four fifths of which appear only once. What was sequenced was peripheral blood. The receptors here all came from an elderly man with acute or convalescent COVID-19.

The chain couples TRBV30 to TRBJ1-2; TRBD1 matches at 11 bases. The germline V gene encodes CDR1 GTSNPN and CDR2 SVGIG (reference sequence). J gave up 5 bases and V 0 bases, and 5 bases lay outside the gene matches. The CDR3 is 15 amino acids. As DNA, the CDR3 is TGTGCCTGGAGTGTAAGAGGGACAGGGGGGTATGGCTACACCTTC. It specifies CAWSVRGTGGYGYTF.

The chain is built from TRBV28 and TRBJ2-6; the match to TRBD1 covers 7 bases. The CDR3 sequence is 17 residues long. With V trimmed by 2 bases and J by 0 bases, 4 bases remained unmatched. Germline V gives CDR1 MDHEN, CDR2 SYDVKM. As DNA, the CDR3 is TGTGCCAGCAGTTTAAGACAGGGAAGCTCTGGGGCCAACGTCCTGACTTTC. Its protein is CASSLRQGSSGANVLTF.

This chain uses TRBV20-1 with TRBJ2-5, with TRBD1 matching 11 bases. Trimming at V came to 3 bases and at J to 5 bases, leaving 8 bases not matched to a gene. Germline-derived CDR1 and CDR2 are DFQATT and SNEGSKA (reference sequence). The CDR3 has 15 amino acids. CDR3 DNA: TGCAGTGCTAGTCAGGGACAGGGGGTTTTGGAGACCCAGTACTTC. Amino acid sequence: CSASQGQGVLETQYF.

This clone has more than one count but fewer than ten. This sequence joins TRBV5-4 and TRBJ2-7, with D perhaps matching TRBD1 (5 bases). V was cut by 4 bases and J by 0 bases, with 8 bases left in between. This CDR3 is 13 amino acids long. Germline values: CDR1 SGHNT, CDR2 YYREEE (reference sequence). The CDR3 sequence: CASSATGSYEQYF. The CDR3 nucleotides read TGTGCCAGCAGCGCCACAGGCTCCTACGAGCAGTACTTC.

The chain employs TRBV2 and TRBJ1-5, with 8 positions matching TRBD1. This CDR3 has 14 amino acids. J gave up 7 bases and V 5 bases, and 7 bases lay outside the gene matches. Germline CDR1 SNHLY, CDR2 FYNNEI. The CDR3 region has the DNA TGTGCCAGCAGTTCGGACAGGGCGCCCCAGCCCCAGCATTTT. It encodes CASSSDRAPQPQHF.

The rearrangement uses TRBV18 and TRBJ1-1, with D possibly TRBD1 on 6 matching bases. The CDR3 covers 14 residues. CDR1 is KGHSH and CDR2 is LQKENI in the germline V gene. Trimming took off 3 bases at V and 1 base at J, with 9 bases between the two ends. The CDR3 nucleotides read TGTGCCAGCTCACCGAACAGGGAGAACACTGAAGCTTTCTTT. Its translation: CASSPNRENTEAFF.

This chain's CDR3 is CASSGTGYGGYTF. In nucleotides, the CDR3 is TGTGCCAGCAGCGGGACAGGGTACGGTGGCTACACCTTC. The chain links TRBV2 to TRBJ1-2, with TRBD1 matching over 9 bases. The germline V gene encodes CDR1 SNHLY and CDR2 FYNNEI. With V trimmed by 6 bases and J by 7 bases, 6 bases remained unmatched. The CDR3 extends over 13 amino acids.

The chain recombines TRBV19 with TRBJ2-7; D is uncertain. The CDR3 is made up of 14 amino acids. The germline V gene encodes CDR1 LNHDA and CDR2 SQIVND (reference sequence). Trimming took 4 bases from V and 1 from J, leaving 11 bases between them. CDR3 sequence: CASSKDRRSYEQYF. DNA for the CDR3: TGTGCCAGTAGTAAAGACCGGAGATCCTACGAGCAGTACTTC.

This chain connects TRBV10-3 to TRBJ2-1, with TRBD2 matching over 10 bases. V shed 4 bases, J shed 9 bases, and the junction held 6 bases outside the gene matches. The CDR3 has 14 residues. Germline lookup yields CDR1 ENHRY and CDR2 SYGVKD. CDR3 amino acids: CAISGLAGEGEQFF. The CDR3 DNA reads as TGTGCCATCAGTGGGCTAGCGGGAGAGGGTGAGCAGTTCTTC.